A selection of T cell receptor beta chains follows, all from one sample in a study of blood T cell repertoires in COVID-19. Some clones are missing from TCRdb's copy, which holds only in-frame ones; the method was immunoSEQ multiplex PCR. Here the sample spans 200,000 to 300,000 clones, about 89% being singletons. Sequencing was done on a sample of peripheral blood. All receptors come from a man aged 35-49 years who had recovered from COVID-19. The CDR3 runs from the conserved cysteine through the conserved F or W. D genes are given only for firm matches. The size of a clone is reported for some rows only, either as once, few or many, or as a class for expanded clones.

>TRBV6-5|.|TRBJ2-7|.
TGTGCCAGCACCCGTCTGACAGGAACCTTCTACGAGCAGTACTTC
CASTRLTGTFYEQYF
>TRBV10-2|TRBD1|TRBJ2-7|.
TGCGCCAGCAGTCCGGGACAGGGTACGGAGCAGTACTTC
CASSPGQGTEQYF
>TRBV24-1|.|TRBJ1-3|.
TGTGCCACCAGTGATTATCCGGGACATATCTCTGGAAACACCATATATTTT
CATSDYPGHISGNTIYF
>TRBV7-9|TRBD1|TRBJ2-7|.
TGTGCCAGCAGCCCCCCGGGACAGGGCCCGGAAAGCTCCTACGAGCAGTACTTC
CASSPPGQGPESSYEQYF
>TRBV18|.|TRBJ1-2|.
TGTGCCAGCTCACCACGAACAGATAACTATGGCTACACCTTC
CASSPRTDNYGYTF
>TRBV5-3|.|TRBJ1-2|few
TGTGCCAGAAGCTTGGTCAGGTTGAATGGCTACACCTTC
CARSLVRLNGYTF
>TRBV5-5|.|TRBJ1-5|.
TGTGCCAGCAGCTTTTGGGGGGATAGCAATCAGCCCCAGCATTTT
CASSFWGDSNQPQHF
>TRBV10-1|.|TRBJ2-5|.
TGCGCCAGCAGTGAACAGGGCCGGGGAGAGACCCAGTACTTC
CASSEQGRGETQYF
>TRBV6-5|.|TRBJ2-3|.
TGTGCCAGCAGTTACTTAGCGGCTCCCACAGATACGCAGTATTTT
CASSYLAAPTDTQYF
>TRBV2|.|TRBJ2-7|.
TGTGCCAGCAGAGCCGGGTTTGAGCAGTACTTC
CASRAGFEQYF
>TRBV7-9|TRBD1|TRBJ2-2|once
TGTGCCAGCAGCTTAGACAGGGGTTTTACGGACACCGGGGAGCTGTTTTTT
CASSLDRGFTDTGELFF
>TRBV2|TRBD2|TRBJ2-5|.
TGTGCCAGCAGTGAGCTGGGCGGCGGGGGGGCGGAGACCCAGTACTTC
CASSELGGGGAETQYF
>TRBV29-1|.|TRBJ1-5|.
TGCAGCACTGGTGGGGCAAACGGACAGCCCCAGCATTTT
CSTGGANGQPQHF
>TRBV7-2|.|TRBJ2-3|.
TGTGCCAGCAGCTTGAGCGGAGGCTCAGATACGCAGTATTTT
CASSLSGGSDTQYF
>TRBV30|TRBD2|TRBJ2-5|.
TGTGCCTGGAGTGTACTAGCGGGAGGGGCCCAGTACTTC
CAWSVLAGGAQYF
>TRBV5-4|TRBD2|TRBJ2-3|once
TGTGCCAGCAGCTTGGGCGGGGGAGCCACAGATACGCAGTATTTT
CASSLGGGATDTQYF
>TRBV3-1/TRBV3-2|.|TRBJ2-5|.
TGTGCCAGCAGCCTTAGGAGAGGGCCCGGAGGAGAGACCCAGTACTTC
CASSLRRGPGGETQYF